A selection of T cell receptor beta chains follows, all from one sample in a study of CD8 T cells in Susac syndrome. One entry per CDR3 protein results from TCRdb running MiXCR on the immunoSEQ multiplex PCR reads. Found here are around 120,000 distinct CDR3 sequences, about 95% of them singletons; the top ten hold 0.1% to 0.15%. Sequencing used CD4+ T cells from PBMCs. The receptors stem from a human donor with multiple sclerosis. The CDR3 runs from the conserved cysteine through the conserved F or W. D genes are given only for firm matches. Expanded clones are given a class, and other clones once, few, many or no size at all.

>TRBV6-2/TRBV6-3|TRBJ2-6|NA|NA
TGTGCCAGCACCTGGGGAACTGGGGCCAACGTCCTGACTTTC
CASTWGTGANVLTF
>TRBV6-1|TRBJ1-2|NA|NA
TGTGCCAGCCGGAAAAGGGCATCGGATGGCTACACCTTC
CASRKRASDGYTF
>TRBV10-3|TRBJ2-5|TRBD2|NA
TGTGCCATCAGTGCGTACGGGAGCGGGGCACAAGAGACCCAGTACTTC
CAISAYGSGAQETQYF
>TRBV6-5|TRBJ2-7|NA|NA
TGTGCCAGCAGTAGACTGGACGCCTACGAGCAGTACTTC
CASSRLDAYEQYF
>TRBV19|TRBJ1-5|TRBD1|NA
TGTGCCAGTAGTACCCGGACAGGGGATTATCAGCCCCAGCATTTT
CASSTRTGDYQPQHF
>TRBV6-5|TRBJ1-5|NA|NA
TGTGCCAGCAGTCTACAAGGTGCCGATCAGCCCCAGCATTTT
CASSLQGADQPQHF
>TRBV5-1|TRBJ1-1|TRBD1|NA
TGCGCCAGCAGCCCGGAGGGACAGATGAACACTGAAGCTTTCTTT
CASSPEGQMNTEAFF
>TRBV6-6|TRBJ2-2|NA|NA
TGTGCCAGCAGGGGAACCAAGACTTTCGGGGAGCTGTTTTTT
CASRGTKTFGELFF
>TRBV3-1|TRBJ2-5|TRBD2|NA
TGTGCCAGCAGCCCCCGACTAGCGGGAGGGCCAATCGAGACCCAGTACTTC
CASSPRLAGGPIETQYF
>TRBV29-1|TRBJ2-5|TRBD1|NA
TGCAGCGTTACTCCGACAGGGCGGGAGACCCAGTACTTC
CSVTPTGRETQYF
>TRBV6-2/TRBV6-3|TRBJ2-7|TRBD1|NA
TGTGCCAGCAGTTCCTCAGGGACAGGTACCCTACGAGAGCAGTACTTC
CASSSSGTGTLREQYF
>TRBV15|TRBJ2-7|TRBD1|NA
TGTGCCACCAGCAGAGATTTATTGGGGGGACAGGGAAGGGACGAGCAGTACTTC
CATSRDLLGGQGRDEQYF
>TRBV18|TRBJ2-5|NA|NA
TGTGCCAGCTCACCTGGCGATCAAGAGACCCAGTACTTC
CASSPGDQETQYF
>TRBV30|TRBJ1-5|TRBD1|NA
TGTGCCTTTGAAAACGACAGGGATCAGCCCCAGCATTTT
CAFENDRDQPQHF
>TRBV29-1|TRBJ2-1|NA|few
TGCAGCGTTGCCACTACCGAGGCAAATGAGCAGTTCTTC
CSVATTEANEQFF
>TRBV5-6|TRBJ1-1|TRBD1|NA
TGTGCCAGCAGGAGCCCAGACAGGGAGTCTGAAGCTTTCTTT
CASRSPDRESEAFF
>TRBV6-5|TRBJ2-7|TRBD2|NA
TGTGCCAGCAGCCCCGGGACTAGGTACGAGCAGTACTTC
CASSPGTRYEQYF
>TRBV29-1|TRBJ1-1|TRBD1|NA
TGCAGCGTCGTACCGGGACAGGGGGAAGCTTTCTTT
CSVVPGQGEAFF
>TRBV7-8|TRBJ2-7|TRBD1|NA
TGTGCCAGCAGCGCCGGGACAGGGGGTGCCTCCTACGAGCAGTACTTC
CASSAGTGGASYEQYF
>TRBV5-1|TRBJ1-5|TRBD1|NA
TGCGCCAGCAGCCCCGGGACAGGGGGCGCGAGCAATCAGCCCCAGCATTTT
CASSPGTGGASNQPQHF
>TRBV6-6|TRBJ2-7|TRBD1|NA
TGTGCCAGCACCCTACCCGGACAGGGGGCCTACGAGCAGTACTTC
CASTLPGQGAYEQYF
>TRBV2|TRBJ2-4|TRBD2|NA
TGTGCCAGCAGTTCCCCCAGGGGCGCTAGCGGGACACTCCTAGCCAAAAACATTCAGTACTTC
CASSSPRGASGTLLAKNIQYF
>TRBV3-1|TRBJ2-7|TRBD1|NA
TGTGCCAGCGGGGGACAGTTCAATAAAGAGCAGTACTTC
CASGGQFNKEQYF
>TRBV25-1|TRBJ2-3|TRBD2|NA
TGTGCCAGCAGTGAAATGGGGCTAGCGGAAGACACAGATACGCAGTATTTT
CASSEMGLAEDTDTQYF
>TRBV7-2|TRBJ2-2|TRBD2|NA
TGTGCCAGCAGCTCTGGGAGGGTGAACACCGGGGAGCTGTTTTTT
CASSSGRVNTGELFF
>TRBV3-1|TRBJ2-7|NA|NA
TGTGCCAGCAGCCGCCGGACGCCTTCCTACGAGCAGTACTTC
CASSRRTPSYEQYF
>TRBV7-8|TRBJ2-4|NA|NA
TGTGCCAGCAGCCTAGGGAAGCTAGGCAAAAACATTCAGTACTTC
CASSLGKLGKNIQYF
>TRBV10-1|TRBJ1-1|NA|NA
TGCGCAGGGCCCTTTGGAAGACAACTTCGGAACACTGAAGCTTTCTTT
CAGPFGRQLRNTEAFF
>TRBV2|TRBJ2-1|TRBD2|NA
TGTGCCAGCAGTGGATTAGCGGGAGGTCCCGGGCACAATGAGCAGTTCTTC
CASSGLAGGPGHNEQFF
>TRBV5-1|TRBJ1-2|TRBD1|NA
TGCGCCAGCAGCCAATCCTGGGACAGGAGGGGCTACACCTTC
CASSQSWDRRGYTF
>TRBV30|TRBJ1-1|NA|NA
TGTGCCTGGAGTCGGTCCGGACGACAAGCTTTCTTT
CAWSRSGRQAFF
>TRBV7-5|TRBJ2-7|NA|NA
TGTATCCGTTACTCGGGGGGGCGCGAGCAGTACTTC
CIRYSGGREQYF
>TRBV11-2|TRBJ1-6|TRBD1|NA
TGTGCCAGCAGCTGGTCGGACAGGGAAAATTCACCCCTCCACTTT
CASSWSDRENSPLHF
>TRBV29-1|TRBJ1-1|NA|NA
TGCAGCTTCACAGGGTGGGCTAAGAACACTGAAGCTTTCTTT
CSFTGWAKNTEAFF
>TRBV29-1|TRBJ1-1|NA|few
TGCAGCGCCACGAACACTGAAGCTTTCTTT
CSATNTEAFF
>TRBV5-1|TRBJ2-3|NA|NA
TGCGCCAGCAGCTCGCCGGGCGCCTCTAGCACAGATACGCAGTATTTT
CASSSPGASSTDTQYF
>TRBV7-2|TRBJ2-3|TRBD1|NA
TGTGCCAGCAGCTTGGACGGAACAGGGGGGACTACGCAGTATTTT
CASSLDGTGGTTQYF
>TRBV3-1|TRBJ2-7|NA|NA
TGTGCCAGCAACCCCCAGGGGAGTCGTGGCGAGCAGTACTTC
CASNPQGSRGEQYF
>TRBV6-2/TRBV6-3|TRBJ1-1|NA|NA
TGTGCCAGCAGTTACTATATGAACACTGAAGCTTTCTTT
CASSYYMNTEAFF
>TRBV13|TRBJ2-2|TRBD2|NA
TGTGCCAGCAGCTTAGTAAGCTTCCTAGCGGGGGAGAACACCGGGGAGCTGTTTTTT
CASSLVSFLAGENTGELFF
>TRBV6-2/TRBV6-3|TRBJ2-4|TRBD1|NA
TGTGCCAGCAGTATTTTATACCGGGACAGGGCAGCCAAAAACATTCAGTACTTC
CASSILYRDRAAKNIQYF
>TRBV5-1|TRBJ2-7|TRBD1|once
TGCGCCAGCAGCTGGACCGGGACAGGGGCAGTCTACGAGCAGTACTTC
CASSWTGTGAVYEQYF
>TRBV6-6|TRBJ2-5|TRBD1|NA
TGTGCCAGCAGCGATGCAGGGGGCCGAGAGACCCAGTACTTC
CASSDAGGRETQYF
>TRBV20-1|TRBJ2-7|TRBD1|NA
TGCAGTGCTATATCGGACAGGAACTCCTACGAGCAGTACTTC
CSAISDRNSYEQYF
>TRBV30|TRBJ2-1|TRBD2|NA
TGTGCCTGGGGGCGGGAGTCAGGACTTGAGCAGTTCTTC
CAWGRESGLEQFF